A selection of T cell receptor beta chains follows, all from one sample in a study of shared clonotypes between healthy human individuals. Libraries were prepared by immunoSEQ multiplex PCR; TCRdb keeps only in-frame clonotypes and omits some of them. The sample gives millions of clones, approximately 93% of which show up once; approximately 0.4% is in the top ten. Sequenced: naive CD4+ T cells from PBMCs. Receptors originate from a man between 18 and 29 years old in good health. Some clones in this sample may be carry-over from other donors' samples. The CDR3 runs from the conserved cysteine through the conserved F or W. Each record gives: J gene, V gene, clone size, D gene, CDR3 DNA, CDR3 protein. D genes are given only for firm matches. The size field is filled for only some rows; it gives once, few, many or a size class.

j_call: TRBJ2-3
v_call: TRBV9
clone_size: .
d_call: .
cdr3_nt: TGTGCCAGCAGCGTATCAGGGGCGGATACGCAGTATTTT
cdr3_aa: CASSVSGADTQYF

j_call: TRBJ1-1
v_call: TRBV29-1
clone_size: .
d_call: .
cdr3_nt: TGCAGCGTTGTATACCAGGGGAACACTGAAGCTTTCTTT
cdr3_aa: CSVVYQGNTEAFF

j_call: TRBJ2-7
v_call: TRBV5-1
clone_size: .
d_call: .
cdr3_nt: TGCGCCAGCAGCTTGGGGGACACCATCTCCTACGAGCAGTACTTC
cdr3_aa: CASSLGDTISYEQYF

j_call: TRBJ2-1
v_call: TRBV28
clone_size: .
d_call: TRBD2
cdr3_nt: TGTGCCAGCAACCCAGCGGGATCGTACAATGAGCAGTTCTTC
cdr3_aa: CASNPAGSYNEQFF

j_call: TRBJ2-2
v_call: TRBV5-1
clone_size: .
d_call: .
cdr3_nt: TGCGCCAGCAGCTCGGTCTTAAGCACCGGGGAGCTGTTTTTT
cdr3_aa: CASSSVLSTGELFF

j_call: TRBJ1-2
v_call: TRBV30
clone_size: .
d_call: .
cdr3_nt: TGTGCCTGGAGTGGGGAAAGCAAATCTCGGAACACCTTC
cdr3_aa: CAWSGESKSRNTF

j_call: TRBJ1-4
v_call: TRBV28
clone_size: .
d_call: TRBD1
cdr3_nt: TGTGCCAGCAGTGCGCAGGGGGCGGCTAATGAAAAACTGTTTTTT
cdr3_aa: CASSAQGAANEKLFF

j_call: TRBJ2-7
v_call: TRBV6-5
clone_size: .
d_call: .
cdr3_nt: TGTGCCAGCACTCCGACGGCAGTCCCCTACGAGCAGTACTTC
cdr3_aa: CASTPTAVPYEQYF

j_call: TRBJ1-3
v_call: TRBV9
clone_size: .
d_call: .
cdr3_nt: TGTGCCAGCAGCGTACGGACTGGAAACACCATATATTTT
cdr3_aa: CASSVRTGNTIYF

j_call: TRBJ2-7
v_call: TRBV19
clone_size: .
d_call: TRBD2
cdr3_nt: TGTGCCAGTAGTATGGGGGGGAGCTCCTACGAGCAGTACTTC
cdr3_aa: CASSMGGSSYEQYF

j_call: TRBJ2-5
v_call: TRBV6-1
clone_size: .
d_call: .
cdr3_nt: TGTGCCAGCAGTGGCGGACTTGAAGAGACCCAGTACTTC
cdr3_aa: CASSGGLEETQYF

j_call: TRBJ1-1
v_call: TRBV2
clone_size: .
d_call: .
cdr3_nt: TGTGCCAGCAGTGAAGAACGGGGCAGCCAAGCTTTCTTT
cdr3_aa: CASSEERGSQAFF

j_call: TRBJ1-2
v_call: TRBV27
clone_size: .
d_call: TRBD1
cdr3_nt: TGTGCCAGCAGGAGGACAGGAGTAAACTATGGCTACACCTTC
cdr3_aa: CASRRTGVNYGYTF

j_call: TRBJ1-2
v_call: TRBV5-6
clone_size: .
d_call: .
cdr3_nt: TGTGCCAGCAGCCCCCTCGGAGAGGACTATGGCTACACCTTC
cdr3_aa: CASSPLGEDYGYTF

j_call: TRBJ2-2
v_call: TRBV4-1
clone_size: .
d_call: .
cdr3_nt: TGCGCCAGCAGCTCCCTCCCCCGGGGACACGGGGAGCTGTTTTTT
cdr3_aa: CASSSLPRGHGELFF

j_call: TRBJ1-2
v_call: TRBV10-3
clone_size: few
d_call: TRBD1
cdr3_nt: TGTGCCATCTTCGGGACAGGGCTGGGCTACACCTTC
cdr3_aa: CAIFGTGLGYTF

j_call: TRBJ1-2
v_call: TRBV6-6
clone_size: .
d_call: .
cdr3_nt: TGTGCCAGCAGTTCAACGGGACGGAACTATGGCTACACCTTC
cdr3_aa: CASSSTGRNYGYTF

j_call: TRBJ2-7
v_call: TRBV4-1
clone_size: once
d_call: TRBD2
cdr3_nt: TGCGCCAGCAGCCAACGAGCGGGAGACCCCTACGAGCAGTACTTC
cdr3_aa: CASSQRAGDPYEQYF

j_call: TRBJ2-5
v_call: TRBV28
clone_size: .
d_call: .
cdr3_nt: TGTGCCAGCAGTTCTCAGCCTGCGGGGCTAGGGGAGACCCAGTACTTC
cdr3_aa: CASSSQPAGLGETQYF

j_call: TRBJ2-5
v_call: TRBV5-6
clone_size: once
d_call: TRBD2
cdr3_nt: TGTGCCAGCAGCTCACTAGCGGGAGGGCCTGGAGAGACCCAGTACTTC
cdr3_aa: CASSSLAGGPGETQYF

j_call: TRBJ1-4
v_call: TRBV7-9
clone_size: .
d_call: .
cdr3_nt: TGTGCCAGCAGACATTTATCTGGTGAAACACTGTTTTTT
cdr3_aa: CASRHLSGETLFF

j_call: TRBJ2-1
v_call: TRBV5-1
clone_size: .
d_call: TRBD2
cdr3_nt: TGCGCCACCACGGGACTAGCGGGAGTCAATGAGCAGTTCTTC
cdr3_aa: CATTGLAGVNEQFF

j_call: TRBJ2-7
v_call: TRBV5-1
clone_size: .
d_call: TRBD2
cdr3_nt: TGCGCCAGCAGTTTAACTAGCGGGAGTCTAACTGGCGAGCAGTACTTC
cdr3_aa: CASSLTSGSLTGEQYF

j_call: TRBJ2-2
v_call: TRBV10-3
clone_size: .
d_call: TRBD2
cdr3_nt: TGTGCCATCAGTGAAGGACTAGCGGGAGACACCGGGGAGCTGTTTTTT
cdr3_aa: CAISEGLAGDTGELFF

j_call: TRBJ2-7
v_call: TRBV6-6
clone_size: .
d_call: TRBD2
cdr3_nt: TGTGCCAGCCAATTGTATTTAGCGGGAGGGAACGAGCAGTACTTC
cdr3_aa: CASQLYLAGGNEQYF

j_call: TRBJ1-3
v_call: TRBV15
clone_size: .
d_call: .
cdr3_nt: TGTGCCACCAGCAGAAATCCCCCCCTCGCCGGGACGCAGCGAAACACCATATATTTT
cdr3_aa: CATSRNPPLAGTQRNTIYF

j_call: TRBJ1-5
v_call: TRBV10-1
clone_size: .
d_call: .
cdr3_nt: TGCGCCAGCAGCCCTGGACACTTGAGCAATCAGCCCCAGCATTTT
cdr3_aa: CASSPGHLSNQPQHF

j_call: TRBJ1-3
v_call: TRBV6-5
clone_size: .
d_call: .
cdr3_nt: TGTGCCAGCAGTAAACAGAAGCCCTCTGGAAACACCATATATTTT
cdr3_aa: CASSKQKPSGNTIYF

j_call: TRBJ2-5
v_call: TRBV28
clone_size: .
d_call: .
cdr3_nt: TGTGCCAGCACCTGGGGGGCCCAAGAGACCCAGTACTTC
cdr3_aa: CASTWGAQETQYF

j_call: TRBJ2-2
v_call: TRBV9
clone_size: .
d_call: .
cdr3_nt: TGTGCCAGCAGCGTAGTTACGACCGGGGAGCTGTTTTTT
cdr3_aa: CASSVVTTGELFF

j_call: TRBJ2-3
v_call: TRBV7-2
clone_size: .
d_call: TRBD2
cdr3_nt: TGTGCCAGCAGCTTCTTAGCGGGAGTAGGCACAGATACGCAGTATTTT
cdr3_aa: CASSFLAGVGTDTQYF

j_call: TRBJ2-7
v_call: TRBV7-4
clone_size: .
d_call: .
cdr3_nt: TGTGCCAGCATCTCCTTAAACGAGCAGTACTTC
cdr3_aa: CASISLNEQYF

j_call: TRBJ1-2
v_call: TRBV12-1
clone_size: .
d_call: .
cdr3_nt: TGTGCCAGCAGCTCAAACAGGATAAACTATGGCTACACCTTC
cdr3_aa: CASSSNRINYGYTF

j_call: TRBJ1-5
v_call: TRBV5-1
clone_size: .
d_call: .
cdr3_nt: TGCGCCAGCAGCTTGAGCGACATCAATCAGCCCCAGCATTTT
cdr3_aa: CASSLSDINQPQHF

j_call: TRBJ2-3
v_call: TRBV5-6
clone_size: .
d_call: .
cdr3_nt: TGTGCCAGCAGCTTGGTGAGGGTGAGAGGCACAGATACGCAGTATTTT
cdr3_aa: CASSLVRVRGTDTQYF